These 25 T cell receptor beta chains came from one sample sequenced in a study of cytomegalovirus exposure and HLA in healthy donors. Amplification used 60 Vbeta primers and 13 Jbeta primers. Profiling relied on immunoSEQ multiplex PCR, and the TCRdb table lists in-frame clones only, not all of them. The table has 180,000 or so clones, roughly 9.4% seen once. The sequencing sample was made of PBMCs. These receptors came from a woman in her twenties or thirties in good health and CMV-seropositive.

This clone occurred a few times. In nucleotides, the CDR3 is TGTGCCTGGCAAAGGACTCTGAACACCGGGGAGCTGTTTTTT. Translated, it gives CAWQRTLNTGELFF. The gene calls are TRBV30 and TRBJ2-2; tentatively, D is TRBD2 (5 bases). V was cut by 5 bases and J by 1 base, with 11 bases left in between. The CDR3 contains 14 residues. CDR1 and CDR2 from the germline V gene are GTSNPN and SVGIG (reference sequence).

This clone was detected only a few times. V usage is TRBV7-8 and J usage is TRBJ2-3; 9 bases are shared with TRBD2. Trimming at V came to 4 bases and at J to 1 base, leaving 3 bases not matched to a gene. The CDR3 contains 15 residues. Germline lookup yields CDR1 SGHVS and CDR2 FQNEAQ. The CDR3 loop reads CASSWGLARTDTQYF. As DNA, the CDR3 is TGTGCCAGCAGCTGGGGACTAGCACGCACAGATACGCAGTATTTT. The whole variable domain, remainder taken from reference TRBV7-8 and TRBJ2-3, is GAGVSQSPRYKVAKRGQDVALRCDPISGHVSLFWYQQALGQGPEFLTYFQNEAQLDKSGLPSDRFFAERPEGSVSTLKIQRTQQEDSAVYLCASSWGLARTDTQYFGPGTRLTVL.

This clone showed up just a few times. This chain connects TRBV19 to TRBJ2-5; possibly TRBD2 for D (5 bases). Germline-derived CDR1 and CDR2 are LNHDA and SQIVND (reference sequence). V lost 8 bases and J 4 bases, leaving 20 bases between the germline ends. The CDR3 has 15 residues. The CDR3 DNA sequence: TGTGCCAGTTCAACCACGAGGGAAAAATCAGAGACCCAGTACTTC. It is translated as CASSTTREKSETQYF.

This chain connects TRBV25-1 to TRBJ2-7; TRBD2 agrees at 11 bases. The CDR3 contains 16 residues. Germline CDR1 and CDR2: MGHDK and SYGVNS. J was trimmed by 2 bases and V by 3 bases; bases with no gene match: 6. The DNA of the CDR3 is TGTGCCAGCAGTGACCGGATTAGCGGGAGGGCCTACGAGCAGTACTTC. Amino acids: CASSDRISGRAYEQYF.

This clone appeared a few times. The chain has TRBV5-1 and TRBJ2-2; 12 bases map to TRBD2. Per germline, CDR1 SGHRS and CDR2 YFSETQ. The CDR3 loop spans 18 amino acids. J lost 2 bases, V lost 0 bases, and 5 bases had no gene match. The CDR3: CASSLGIGLAGNTGELFF. The DNA for the CDR3 is TGCGCCAGCAGCTTGGGTATCGGACTAGCGGGAAACACCGGGGAGCTGTTTTTT. The full variable domain, with the rest looked up from reference TRBV5-1 and TRBJ2-2, is KAGVTQTPRYLIKTRGQQVTLSCSPISGHRSVSWYQQTPGQGLQFLFEYFSETQRNKGNFPGRFSGRQFSNSRSEMNVSTLELGDSALYLCASSLGIGLAGNTGELFFGEGSRLTVL.

This chain joins TRBV19 and TRBJ1-4, with a weak D call TRBD1 (5 bases). Germline V gene sequence: CDR1 LNHDA, CDR2 SQIVND (reference sequence). V gave up 4 bases and J gave up 0 bases, with 21 bases separating them. The CDR3 covers 19 residues. CDR3 protein: CASSTRAGPIPSTNEKLFF. DNA of the CDR3: TGTGCCAGTAGTACCCGGGCAGGGCCAATCCCTTCAACTAATGAAAAACTGTTTTTT.

J is TRBJ1-5 and V is TRBV5-4; no firm D call. From germline, CDR1 is SGHNT and CDR2 YYREEE (reference sequence). The length of the CDR3 is 12 residues. V lost 0 bases and J 9 bases, leaving 7 bases between the germline ends. CDR3 amino acids: CASSLDSSPQHF. The CDR3 bases are TGTGCCAGCAGCTTGGATTCCTCGCCCCAGCATTTT.

The chain has TRBV7-3 and TRBJ1-1, with TRBD1 identical over 7 bases. Germline V gene lookup returns CDR1 SGHTA and CDR2 FQGTGA. V dropped 4 bases and J dropped 4; count of bases not matched to a gene: 3. The length of the CDR3 is 13 residues. CDR3 region: CASSSQGGTEAFF. CDR3 bases: TGTGCCAGCAGCTCCCAGGGGGGCACTGAAGCTTTCTTT.

The chain recombines TRBV6-5 with TRBJ2-7, with a tentative D call TRBD2 (6 bases). Germline values: CDR1 MNHEY, CDR2 SVGAGI. V was clipped by 5 bases and J by 1 base, with 12 bases between them. The CDR3 runs to 14 residues. CDR3 region: CASSPTRGSYEQYF. For the CDR3, the DNA is TGTGCCAGCAGTCCGACTAGAGGTTCCTACGAGCAGTACTTC.

V and J are TRBV19 and TRBJ1-2; 7 bases map to TRBD1. Trimming cost V 4 bases and J 8 bases; bases outside gene matches: 13. The CDR3 runs 15 residues. Germline lookup yields CDR1 LNHDA and CDR2 SQIVND (reference sequence). The CDR3 spells CASSRGQSIVGGYTF. The CDR3 DNA reads TGTGCCAGTAGTAGGGGACAGTCGATAGTTGGGGGCTACACCTTC.

Worth noting for this clone: An end of the junction does not agree with germline; a read error may underlie this. The chain employs TRBV5-1 and TRBJ2-6, with a possible D match to TRBD1 (5 bases). The germline V gene encodes CDR1 SGHRS and CDR2 YFSETQ. CDR3 length: 15 amino acids. CDR3 sequence: CASSLARAGANVLTF. CDR3 DNA: TGCGCCAGCAGCTTGGCTAGGGCTGGGGCAAACGTCCTGACTTTC.

This clone was detected a few times. The chain uses TRBV19 and TRBJ2-1, with 9 positions matching TRBD2. After removal of 4 bases from V and 2 bases from J, the junction contained 3 bases not matched to a gene. The CDR3 loop spans 15 amino acids. Germline lookup yields CDR1 LNHDA and CDR2 SQIVND (reference sequence). CDR3 protein: CASSKTSGAYNEQFF. CDR3 coding DNA: TGTGCCAGTAGTAAGACTAGCGGAGCCTACAATGAGCAGTTCTTC.

In this sample, this clone turned up a few times. The chain links TRBV7-2 to TRBJ2-7; D remains ambiguous. The ends were cut back, 4 bases at V and 4 bases at J, with 11 bases in the middle. In germline, CDR1 is SGHTA, CDR2 FQGNSA. The CDR3 totals 13 residues. The DNA for the CDR3 is TGTGCCAGCAGCTCCCAGACTGGATACGAGCAGTACTTC. It codes for CASSSQTGYEQYF.

This clone turned up a few times. This rearrangement joins TRBV11-2 to TRBJ1-5; D ambiguous. This CDR3 has 13 amino acids. V was pared by 3 bases and J by 1 base, with 4 bases between. Germline V gene sequence: CDR1 SGHAT, CDR2 FQNNGV. In nucleotides, the CDR3 is TGTGCCAGCAGCTTTTCGAGCAATCAGCCCCAGCATTTT. Translation gives CASSFSSNQPQHF.

The genes are TRBV4-1 and TRBJ2-4, with a tentative D call TRBD1 (6 bases). CDR3 length: 15 residues. V shed 3 bases and J shed 1 base, with 10 bases lying between them. Per the germline V gene, CDR1 is MGHRA and CDR2 is YSYEKL. CDR3 residues: CASSHRDRAKNIQYF. The DNA of the CDR3 is TGCGCCAGCAGCCACCGCGACAGGGCCAAAAACATTCAGTACTTC.

In its sample, this clone was seen a few times. This chain connects TRBV9 to TRBJ2-2, with no clear D. This CDR3 has 14 amino acids. The germline V gene encodes CDR1 SGDLS and CDR2 YYNGEE. V was cut by 0 bases and J by 1 base, with 4 bases left in between. CDR3 bases: TGTGCCAGCAGCGTAGGGCTGAACACCGGGGAGCTGTTTTTT. Protein product: CASSVGLNTGELFF. Based on the CDR3 plus reference TRBV9 and TRBJ2-2, the full variable domain is DSGVTQTPKHLITATGQRVTLRCSPRSGDLSVYWYQQSLDQGLQFLIQYYNGEERAKGNILERFSAQQFPDLHSELNLSSLELGDSALYFCASSVGLNTGELFFGEGSRLTVL.

This clone was seen a few times. The V call is TRBV10-3, the J call TRBJ1-3, with TRBD1 matching 9 bases. The germline V gene has CDR1 ENHRY and CDR2 SYGVKD. The J segment lost 1 base and the V segment lost 6 bases, leaving 10 bases of the junction unmatched. CDR3 length equals 17 residues. This CDR3 reads CAISPGTGRFSGNTIYF. The CDR3 DNA reads TGTGCCATCAGCCCCGGGACAGGGAGGTTTTCTGGAAACACCATATATTTT.

The chain has TRBV11-2 and TRBJ2-2; 14 nucleotides agree with TRBD2. The CDR3 covers 17 residues. V gave up 3 bases and J gave up 6 bases; unmatched junction bases: 6. Per the germline V gene, CDR1 is SGHAT and CDR2 is FQNNGV. CDR3 DNA: TGTGCCAGCAGCTTGGGACTAGCGGGAGTTTTATCCGGGGAGCTGTTTTTT. Its protein product is CASSLGLAGVLSGELFF.

The rearrangement uses TRBV7-2 and TRBJ2-1; 12 bases line up with TRBD2. Per the germline V gene, CDR1 is SGHTA and CDR2 is FQGNSA. The V gene end was trimmed by 3 bases and the J gene end by 7 bases; junction bases not matched to a gene: 1. There are 14 residues in the CDR3. CDR3 nucleotides: TGTGCCAGCAGCTTCGGACTAGCGGGGAATGAGCAGTTCTTC. Its protein product is CASSFGLAGNEQFF.

This sequence joins TRBV12-5 and TRBJ2-7; TRBD1 matches at 8 bases. Trimming cost V 2 bases and J 7 bases; bases outside gene matches: 16. This CDR3 contains 17 residues. Germline V CDR1 and CDR2: LGHNT, FRNRAP. The CDR3 bases are TGTGCTAGTGGTTTGACCACATACCAGGGGGCCTCGCGGGAGCAGTACTTC. Translating it yields CASGLTTYQGASREQYF.

This clone has a count of ten or more. The chain combines TRBV27 with TRBJ1-1, with 9 bases identical to TRBD1. The germline V gene encodes CDR1 MNHEY and CDR2 SMNVEV (reference sequence). This CDR3 region has 14 residues. The J segment lost 1 base and the V segment lost 5 bases, leaving 2 bases of the junction unmatched. The CDR3 nucleotides are TGTGCCAGCAGTAAGGACAGGGGGAACACTGAAGCTTTCTTT. It is translated as CASSKDRGNTEAFF.

The chain is built from TRBV19 and TRBJ2-5, with D possibly TRBD2 on 6 matching bases. The CDR3 extends over 13 amino acids. Trimming removed 5 bases from V and 4 bases from J, with 11 bases in between. CDR1 LNHDA and CDR2 SQIVND come from the germline V gene (reference sequence). The CDR3 region is CASSEGTVETQYF. The CDR3 coding sequence is TGTGCCAGTAGTGAGGGGACTGTAGAGACCCAGTACTTC.

The chain couples TRBV6-6 to TRBJ1-5; TRBD1 aligns across 7 bases. The CDR3 spans 15 residues. Trimming removed 7 bases from V and 4 bases from J; junction bases left unmatched: 10. The germline gives CDR1 MNHNY, CDR2 SVGAGI (reference sequence). This CDR3 is CASNNPGQQNQPQHF. The CDR3 DNA is TGTGCCAGCAACAACCCGGGACAGCAAAATCAGCCCCAGCATTTT.

In this sample, this clone turned up a few times. The chain links TRBV10-3 to TRBJ2-3, with D possibly being TRBD2 (7 bases). V dropped 9 bases and J dropped 3 bases, with 19 bases sitting between them. This CDR3 is 15 amino acids long. CDR1 and CDR2 from the germline V gene are ENHRY and SYGVKD. CDR3 amino acids: CAMSGRAGHTDTQYF. In nucleotides, the CDR3 is TGTGCCATGTCCGGGAGAGCGGGACATACAGATACGCAGTATTTT.

This clone was counted many times. The J gene is TRBJ2-6, the V gene TRBV9; no firm D call. The CDR3 has 18 amino acids. V shed 3 bases and J shed 3 bases, with 19 bases lying between them. The V gene's germline CDR1 is SGDLS and CDR2 YYNGEE. This CDR3 is CASSDTSPMHYGANVLTF. CDR3 DNA: TGTGCCAGCAGCGATACCAGTCCGATGCACTATGGGGCCAACGTCCTGACTTTC. Complete variable domain (other parts from reference TRBV9 and TRBJ2-6): DSGVTQTPKHLITATGQRVTLRCSPRSGDLSVYWYQQSLDQGLQFLIQYYNGEERAKGNILERFSAQQFPDLHSELNLSSLELGDSALYFCASSDTSPMHYGANVLTFGAGSRLTVL.